This T cell receptor beta chain comes out of a study of T cell clonotyping in hematopoietic cell transplantation. Clones were read by immunoSEQ multiplex PCR, and TCRdb kept only the in-frame ones, dropping some. The repertoire has 15,000 to 20,000 clones, 70% to 90% of them found once; the top ten carry over 3.5%. V trimming: 2 bases; J trimming: 6 bases; junction bases outside the gene matches: 13. The CDR3 runs 16 residues. The germline gives CDR1 SNHLY, CDR2 FYNNEI. The rearrangement links TRBV2 to TRBJ2-7, with 7 bases lining up with TRBD1. The TCR originated in a woman in her 40s in good health. Some clones in this sample may be carry-over from other donors' samples. The source material was peripheral blood mononuclear cells. DNA of the CDR3: TGTGCCAGCAGTGAATTGGGACAGCTAGCCGGCCTCGAGCAGTACTTC. Translated: CASSELGQLAGLEQYF.